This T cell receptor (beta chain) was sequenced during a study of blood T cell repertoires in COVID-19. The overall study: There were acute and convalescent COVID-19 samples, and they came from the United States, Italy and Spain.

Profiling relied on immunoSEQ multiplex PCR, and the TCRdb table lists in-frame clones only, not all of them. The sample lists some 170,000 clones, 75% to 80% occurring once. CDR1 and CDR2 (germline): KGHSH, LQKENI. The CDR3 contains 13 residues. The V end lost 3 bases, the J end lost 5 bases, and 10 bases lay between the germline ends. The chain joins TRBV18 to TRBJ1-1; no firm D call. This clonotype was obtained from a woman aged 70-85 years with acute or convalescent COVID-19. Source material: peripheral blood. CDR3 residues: CASSPFRETEAFF. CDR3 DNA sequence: TGTGCCAGCTCACCTTTCCGGGAGACTGAAGCTTTCTTT.